Reported below is one TCR beta chain. Unique molecular identifiers were incorporated into the prepared TCRbeta library. From the PCR reads, TCRdb called clonotypes with MiXCR, one entry per CDR3 protein. The repertoire holds about 610,000 distinct CDR3 sequences, with roughly a tenth as singletons. This CDR3 spans 16 amino acids. The ends were cut back, 0 bases at V and 0 bases at J, with 9 bases in the middle. CDR1 is LGHDT and CDR2 is YNNKEL in the germline V gene (reference sequence). This sample was included in a study of T-cell reconstitution after alpha-beta-depleted transplantation in children.

The specimen comprised PBMCs from the stem cell graft donor, sampled from the stem cell graft. The TCR originated in a human donor who donated a stem cell graft to a child with acute myeloid leukemia. The V and J genes are TRBV3-1 and TRBJ2-1; D not certain. The CDR3 DNA reads TGTGCCAGCAGCCAAGATCCCAGCCCCTCCTACAATGAGCAGTTCTTC. Residues: CASSQDPSPSYNEQFF.